This T cell receptor beta chain was identified in a study of CD4+ T cells in melanoma. General study findings and limits: CD8+ T cell, macrophage and B cell function reportedly correlated with neoantigen-specific CD4+ T cells.

V lost 11 bases and J lost 2; bases outside the gene matches: 7. CDR1 is SEHNR, CDR2 FQNEAQ, per germline (reference sequence). The CDR3 totals 14 residues. The protocol was immunoSEQ multiplex PCR, while the TCRdb copy is restricted to in-frame clones and leaves out a portion. Of about 140,000 clones in the sample, about 90% are singletons; the top ten hold about 1.6%. In regard to this clone: Its antigen is still unknown.

The rearrangement joins TRBV7-9 to TRBJ2-3; 10 bases align to TRBD2. The TCR was taken from a human donor with melanoma. CDR3 in amino acids: CAYKGTSATDTQYF. The CDR3 DNA sequence: TGTGCCTATAAGGGGACTAGCGCCACAGATACGCAGTATTTT.